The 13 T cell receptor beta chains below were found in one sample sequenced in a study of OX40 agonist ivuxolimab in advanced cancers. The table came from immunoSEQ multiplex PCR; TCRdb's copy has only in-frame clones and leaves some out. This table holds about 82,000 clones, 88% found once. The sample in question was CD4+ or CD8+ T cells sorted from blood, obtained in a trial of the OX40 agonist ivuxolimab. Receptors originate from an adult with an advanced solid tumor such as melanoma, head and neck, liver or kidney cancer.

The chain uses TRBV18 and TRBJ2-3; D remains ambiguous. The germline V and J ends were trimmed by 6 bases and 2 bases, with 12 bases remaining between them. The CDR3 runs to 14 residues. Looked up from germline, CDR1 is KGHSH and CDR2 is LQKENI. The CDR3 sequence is CASSPRSYTDTQYF. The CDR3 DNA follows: TGTGCCAGCTCCCCCCGTAGTTACACAGATACGCAGTATTTT.

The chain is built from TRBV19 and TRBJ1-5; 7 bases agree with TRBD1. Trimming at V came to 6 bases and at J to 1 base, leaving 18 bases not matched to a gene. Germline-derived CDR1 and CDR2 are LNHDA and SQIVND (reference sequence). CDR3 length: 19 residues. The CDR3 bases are TGTGCCAGTAGACCTAGCGACAGGGACCAACTGTTGAGCAATCAGCCCCAGCATTTT. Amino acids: CASRPSDRDQLLSNQPQHF. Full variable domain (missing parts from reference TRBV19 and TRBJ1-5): DGGITQSPKYLFRKEGQNVTLSCEQNLNHDAMYWYRQDPGQGLRLIYYSQIVNDFQKGDIAEGYSVSREKKESFPLTVTSAQKNPTAFYLCASRPSDRDQLLSNQPQHFGDGTRLSIL.

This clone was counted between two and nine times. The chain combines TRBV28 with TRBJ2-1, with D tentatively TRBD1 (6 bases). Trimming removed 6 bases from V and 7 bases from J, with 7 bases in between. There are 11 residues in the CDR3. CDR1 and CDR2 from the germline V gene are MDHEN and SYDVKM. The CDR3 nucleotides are TGTGCCAGCAGAGGACAGAATGAGCAGTTCTTC. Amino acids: CASRGQNEQFF.

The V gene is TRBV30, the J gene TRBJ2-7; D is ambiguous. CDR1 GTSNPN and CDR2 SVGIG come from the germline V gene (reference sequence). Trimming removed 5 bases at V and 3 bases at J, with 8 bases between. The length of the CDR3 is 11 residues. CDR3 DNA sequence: TGTGCCTGGGACGCCGTCTACGAGCAGTACTTC. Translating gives CAWDAVYEQYF.

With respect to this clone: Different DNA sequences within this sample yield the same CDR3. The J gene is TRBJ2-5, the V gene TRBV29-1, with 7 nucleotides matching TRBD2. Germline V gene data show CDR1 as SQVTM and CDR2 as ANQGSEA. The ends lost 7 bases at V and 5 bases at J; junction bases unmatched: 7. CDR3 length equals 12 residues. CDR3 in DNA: TGCAGCGGGGGGAGGGCAGGGGAGACCCAGTACTTC. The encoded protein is CSGGRAGETQYF.

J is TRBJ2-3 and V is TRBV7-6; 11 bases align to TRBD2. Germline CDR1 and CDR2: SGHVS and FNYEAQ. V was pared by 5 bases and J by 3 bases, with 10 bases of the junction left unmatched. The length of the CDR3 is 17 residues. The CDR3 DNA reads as TGTGCCAGCAGCAAGACCATAGCGGGAGGGCTTACAGATACGCAGTATTTT. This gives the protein CASSKTIAGGLTDTQYF.

The CDR3 DNA follows: TGTGCCAGCAGTGAATGGCAAGGGGGCTTGGAGACCCAGTACTTC. Translation: CASSEWQGGLETQYF. The gene calls are TRBV25-1 and TRBJ2-5; TRBD1 matches 7 bases. Trimming at V came to 1 base and at J to 5 bases, leaving 7 bases not matched to a gene. The germline V gene has CDR1 MGHDK and CDR2 SYGVNS. This CDR3 has 15 residues. Filled out from reference TRBV25-1 and TRBJ2-5, the complete variable domain reads EADIYQTPRYLVIGTGKKITLECSQTMGHDKMYWYQQDPGMELHLIHYSYGVNSTEKGDLSSESTVSRIRTEHFPLTLESARPSHTSQYLCASSEWQGGLETQYFGPGTRLLVL.

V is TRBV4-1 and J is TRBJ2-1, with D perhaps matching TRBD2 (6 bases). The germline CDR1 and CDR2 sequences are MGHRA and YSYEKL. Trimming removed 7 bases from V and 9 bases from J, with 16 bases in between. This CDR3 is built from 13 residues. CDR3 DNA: TGCGCCAGCACCTTATTCCGGGACTCTGAGCAGTTCTTC. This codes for CASTLFRDSEQFF.

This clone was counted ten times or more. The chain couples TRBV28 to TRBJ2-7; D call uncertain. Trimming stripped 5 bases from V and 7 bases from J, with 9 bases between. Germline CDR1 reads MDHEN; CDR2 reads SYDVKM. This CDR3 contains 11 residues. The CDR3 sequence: CASSLRMEQYF. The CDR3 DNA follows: TGTGCCAGCAGTCTACGTATGGAGCAGTACTTC.

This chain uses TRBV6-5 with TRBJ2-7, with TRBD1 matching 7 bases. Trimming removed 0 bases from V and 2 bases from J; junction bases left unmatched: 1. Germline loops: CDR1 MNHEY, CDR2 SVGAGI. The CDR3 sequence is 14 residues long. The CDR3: CASSYSQGAYEQYF. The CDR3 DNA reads TGTGCCAGCAGTTACTCCCAGGGGGCCTACGAGCAGTACTTC.

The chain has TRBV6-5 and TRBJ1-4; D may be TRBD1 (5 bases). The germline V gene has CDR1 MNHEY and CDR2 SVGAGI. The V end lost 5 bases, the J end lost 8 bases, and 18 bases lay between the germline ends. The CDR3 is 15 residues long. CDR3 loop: CASSAGTILAEKLFF. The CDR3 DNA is TGTGCCAGCAGTGCCGGGACTATATTGGCCGAAAAACTGTTTTTT.

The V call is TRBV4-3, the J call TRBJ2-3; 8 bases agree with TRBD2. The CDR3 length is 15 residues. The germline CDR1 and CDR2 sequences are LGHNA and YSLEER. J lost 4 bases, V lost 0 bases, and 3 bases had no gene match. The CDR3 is CASSQEAGGADTQYF. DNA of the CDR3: TGCGCCAGCAGCCAAGAGGCGGGGGGCGCAGATACGCAGTATTTT.

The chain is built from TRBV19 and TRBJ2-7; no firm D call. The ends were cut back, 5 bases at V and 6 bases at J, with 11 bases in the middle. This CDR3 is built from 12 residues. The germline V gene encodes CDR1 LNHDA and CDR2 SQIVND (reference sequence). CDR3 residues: CASSEQLGEQYF. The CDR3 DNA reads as TGTGCCAGTAGTGAACAACTGGGCGAGCAGTACTTC. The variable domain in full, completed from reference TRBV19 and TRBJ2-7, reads DGGITQSPKYLFRKEGQNVTLSCEQNLNHDAMYWYRQDPGQGLRLIYYSQIVNDFQKGDIAEGYSVSREKKESFPLTVTSAQKNPTAFYLCASSEQLGEQYFGPGTRLTVT.